This TCR beta chain was retrieved from a study of T cell clusters in autoimmune cytopenias. Study conclusions and caveats: TRB repertoire shifts in secondary cytopenia and chronic lymphocytic leukemia mostly reflected lymphoma, not autoimmunity.

TRB amplification used around 260 ng of peripheral blood genomic DNA. This clonotype is classed as medium-sized by frequency. The antigen is undetermined. Multiplex touch-down PCR amplified TRB using TRB-A and TRB-B pools in one tube. TCRdb re-called the multiplex PCR reads and catalogs CDR3 proteins one per entry, DNA excluded. The data show around 2,000 distinct CDR3 sequences, and the top ten clones hold about 30%. This CDR3 comprises 16 residues. The V gene's germline CDR1 is LNHDA and CDR2 SQIVND (reference sequence). The source material was peripheral blood. The gene calls are TRBV19 and TRBJ2-7; the D call from TCRdb, TRBD1, cannot be confirmed without DNA. This clonotype originated in a human donor with an autoimmune cytopenia, with autoimmune hepatitis or in good health (not recorded which). The CDR3 sequence: CASSIEPGQNFYEQYF.